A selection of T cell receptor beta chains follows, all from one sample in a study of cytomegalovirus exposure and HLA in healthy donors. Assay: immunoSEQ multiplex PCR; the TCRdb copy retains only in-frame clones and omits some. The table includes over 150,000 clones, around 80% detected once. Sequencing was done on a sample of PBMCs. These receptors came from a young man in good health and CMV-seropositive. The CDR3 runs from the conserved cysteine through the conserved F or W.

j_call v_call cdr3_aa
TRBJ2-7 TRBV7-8 CASRVSGTGTSYEQYF
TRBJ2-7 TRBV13 CASSFTRDPTYEQYF
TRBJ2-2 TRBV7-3 CASSSAGVPAGELFF
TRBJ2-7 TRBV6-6 CASSYGGSDPHEQYF
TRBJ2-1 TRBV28 CASCLGTSGRQFF
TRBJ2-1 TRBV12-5 CASGLAPKDTSGSYNEQFF
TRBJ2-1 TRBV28 CASSGAGLAGGGAYNEQFF
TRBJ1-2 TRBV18 CASSPDTGGYTF
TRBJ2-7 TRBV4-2 CASSQERTGGSNSYEQYF
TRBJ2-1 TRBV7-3 CASSSAGGAGGYNEQFF
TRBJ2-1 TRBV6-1 CASMAGSYNEQFF
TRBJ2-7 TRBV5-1 CASSLHPSGTPPGLEQYF
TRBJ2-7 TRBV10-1 CASSDVGLSYEQYF
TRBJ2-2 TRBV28 CASSPRTTTGPGELFF
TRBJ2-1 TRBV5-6 CASSRPTPEGNEQFF
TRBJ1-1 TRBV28 CASQFTTGHSGAFF
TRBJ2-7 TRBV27 CASSLGSNYEQYF
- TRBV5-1 CASSQLQGPYEQYF
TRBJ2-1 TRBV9 CASSEGTGGWNEQFF
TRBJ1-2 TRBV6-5 CASSYSTGYGYTF
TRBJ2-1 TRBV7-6 CASSLGTGVDNEQFF